This TCR beta chain was found in a study of CD8+ T cells in alopecia areata. Study-wide background: Treatment of the treated patients consisted of oral tofacitinib, 5 to 10 mg twice daily. Overall study findings and caveats: Normal-skin resident alphabeta T cells also appear among scalp sample sequences.

A remark on this clone: What it binds is not known.

Lesional scalp punch biopsies and peripheral blood came from alopecia areata patients. The researchers isolated CD4+ and CD8+ T cells from PBMCs by sorting. This CDR3 is built from 13 residues. Germline V gene data show CDR1 as GTSNPN and CDR2 as SVGIG (reference sequence). Trimming removed 5 bases from V and 0 bases from J, with 10 bases in between. Extracted RNA was reverse transcribed, and the resulting cDNA served as sequencing template. Sequencing used immunoSEQ multiplex PCR; TCRdb keeps in-frame clones, though not all of them. Here the sample spans under 300,000 clones, about two thirds being singletons.

Material: CD4+ T cells sorted from blood, obtained at week 0. V usage is TRBV30 and J usage is TRBJ1-2; D not certain. This receptor was identified in a human donor with alopecia areata. The DNA of the CDR3 is TGTGCCTGGTCAACGGAGGCTAACTATGGCTACACCTTC. Protein: CAWSTEANYGYTF.